The 18 T cell receptor beta chains presented below share a single source sample, sequenced in a study of PD-1 blockade in classical Hodgkin lymphoma. Each patient experienced a relapse that followed autologous stem cell transplantation, and brentuximab vedotin exposure varied. Clones were read by immunoSEQ multiplex PCR, and TCRdb kept only the in-frame ones, dropping some. The sample has 14,000 or so clones; about 73% are singletons. Sequenced here: peripheral blood mononuclear cells (PBMCs), sampled before the second cycle of nivolumab. The receptors were sampled from a human donor with classical Hodgkin lymphoma.

This clone was detected only once. The chain links TRBV2 to TRBJ2-3; unclear D gene. V gave up 1 base and J gave up 1 base, with 6 bases separating them. Germline V gene sequence: CDR1 SNHLY, CDR2 FYNNEI. The CDR3 has 14 amino acids. This CDR3 reads CASSEGLGTDTQYF. In DNA form, the CDR3 reads TGTGCCAGCAGTGAAGGGTTGGGCACAGATACGCAGTATTTT.

This clone was detected a few times. The rearrangement uses TRBV28 and TRBJ1-5; TRBD1 aligns across 8 bases. V shed 6 bases, J shed 6 bases, and the junction held 4 bases outside the gene matches. This CDR3 is built from 13 residues. Germline assignment: CDR1 MDHEN and CDR2 SYDVKM. The CDR3 nucleotides read TGTGCCAGCAGGGACAGGGTGGGTCAGCCCCAGCATTTT. This encodes CASRDRVGQPQHF.

V is TRBV27 and J is TRBJ2-7; TRBD1 matches at 8 bases. J lost 4 bases, V lost 5 bases, and 4 bases had no gene match. This CDR3 comprises 13 residues. Germline V gene lookup returns CDR1 MNHEY and CDR2 SMNVEV (reference sequence). The CDR3 loop is CASSPGTGYEQYF. The CDR3 bases are TGTGCCAGCAGTCCAGGGACAGGTTACGAGCAGTACTTC.

The J gene is TRBJ1-6, the V gene TRBV9; D might be TRBD1 (5 bases). Per the germline V gene, CDR1 is SGDLS and CDR2 is YYNGEE. This CDR3 spans 14 amino acids. Trimming removed 3 bases from V and 5 bases from J, with 9 bases in between. The CDR3, as DNA: TGTGCCAGCAGCGATCGACAGAATAATTCACCCCTCCACTTT. Its protein product is CASSDRQNNSPLHF.

The V call is TRBV6-4, the J call TRBJ1-1; no firm D call. Germline CDR1 and CDR2: MRHNA and SNTAGT. Between the trimmed V and J ends, which lost 4 bases and 2 bases, there was a span of 11 bases. This CDR3 contains 14 residues. The CDR3 reads CASSAAPGNTEAFF. CDR3 DNA: TGTGCCAGCAGTGCAGCACCCGGAAACACTGAAGCTTTCTTT.

As DNA, the CDR3 is TGCGCCAGCAGCCTAGCCAGGACAGGGTTTTGTACGTCCCCGTCCTACGAGCAGTACTTC. Encoded protein: CASSLARTGFCTSPSYEQYF. The V call is TRBV23-1, the J call TRBJ2-7; TRBD1 agrees at 8 bases. TRBV23-1 is an ORF, with its function uncertain. The length of the CDR3 is 20 residues. The V segment lost 6 bases and the J segment 1 base; nucleotides outside the gene matches: 23.

The chain combines TRBV28 with TRBJ1-4; D gene uncertain. The V end was cut by 3 bases, the J end by 8 bases, with 13 bases between. Germline V gene lookup returns CDR1 MDHEN and CDR2 SYDVKM. The CDR3 has 14 amino acids. The CDR3, as DNA: TGTGCCAGCAGTTTCAGGTCAGGCAGAGAAAAACTGTTTTTT. Its translation is CASSFRSGREKLFF.

This clone has only a few counts. This chain links TRBV7-2 with TRBJ1-4; tentatively, D is TRBD1 (6 bases). V gave up 3 bases and J gave up 7 bases, with 9 bases separating them. CDR1 and CDR2 (germline): SGHTA, FQGNSA. The CDR3 has 13 amino acids. As DNA, the CDR3 is TGTGCCAGCAGCTTGCACAGGGTTGAAAAACTGTTTTTT. Protein product: CASSLHRVEKLFF.

The gene calls are TRBV6-1 and TRBJ2-3, with 7 bases matching TRBD2. The CDR3 totals 15 residues. The J segment lost 1 base and the V segment lost 8 bases, leaving 9 bases of the junction unmatched. In germline, CDR1 is MNHNS, CDR2 SASEGT. This chain's CDR3 is CASVPRDYGTDTQYF. The CDR3 nucleotides are TGTGCCAGCGTCCCGAGGGACTACGGCACAGATACGCAGTATTTT.

This clone is classed as large. CDR3 sequence reads: CASSQVFGDQPQHF. The CDR3 nucleotides read TGCGCCAGCAGCCAAGTGTTCGGCGATCAGCCCCAGCATTTT. The V call is TRBV4-3, the J call TRBJ1-5, with no clear D. The CDR3 has 14 amino acids. Germline V lookup: CDR1 LGHNA, CDR2 YSLEER. Deletions cut 1 base from V and 5 bases from J, with 9 bases between.

The chain joins TRBV11-2 to TRBJ2-4; D is unclear. The V end was cut by 4 bases, the J end by 0 bases, with 13 bases between. In germline, CDR1 is SGHAT, CDR2 FQNNGV. The CDR3 is made up of 16 amino acids. The CDR3 is CASSSTRASAKNIQYF. The CDR3 DNA reads TGTGCCAGCAGCTCTACCCGTGCATCAGCCAAAAACATTCAGTACTTC.

The chain employs TRBV2 and TRBJ1-6, with a possible D match to TRBD1 (5 bases). Germline lookup yields CDR1 SNHLY and CDR2 FYNNEI. V lost 6 bases, J lost 9 bases, and 9 bases lay in between. This CDR3 is 12 amino acids long. For the CDR3, the DNA is TGTGCCAGCAGGTTACAGGTTTCACCCCTCCACTTT. Translated: CASRLQVSPLHF.

The rearrangement links TRBV6-5 to TRBJ1-5, with 7 nucleotides matching TRBD1. J gave up 6 bases and V 6 bases, and 8 bases lay outside the gene matches. The CDR3 consists of 14 residues. From germline, CDR1 is MNHEY and CDR2 SVGAGI. CDR3 amino acids: CASRLDRVAQPQHF. The CDR3 DNA follows: TGTGCCAGCAGGCTAGACAGGGTAGCTCAGCCCCAGCATTTT.

The chain couples TRBV28 to TRBJ1-2, with 7 bases that match TRBD1. There are 15 residues in the CDR3. V dropped 4 bases and J dropped 4; count of bases not matched to a gene: 9. The V gene's germline CDR1 is MDHEN and CDR2 SYDVKM. The CDR3 is CASSSGTAGSYGYTF. The DNA of the CDR3 is TGTGCCAGCAGTTCTGGGACAGCAGGTTCCTATGGCTACACCTTC.

The J gene is TRBJ1-1, the V gene TRBV6-5, with a weak D call TRBD1 (6 bases). This CDR3 region has 16 residues. Per germline, CDR1 MNHEY and CDR2 SVGAGI. The V end lost 6 bases, the J end lost 6 bases, and 23 bases lay between the germline ends. The CDR3 sequence is CASSYAAVPGGAEAFF. The CDR3 DNA follows: TGTGCCAGCAGCTACGCCGCGGTGCCGGGGGGCGCTGAAGCTTTCTTT.

By share, this clone ranks as medium-sized. This chain connects TRBV7-2 to TRBJ2-1; D assignment may be TRBD1 or TRBD2 (5 bases each). Germline V gene sequence: CDR1 SGHTA, CDR2 FQGNSA. Trimming removed 6 bases at V and 0 bases at J, with 15 bases between. This CDR3 has 16 amino acids. CDR3 amino acids: CASRPHRDGSYNEQFF. CDR3 sequence (DNA): TGTGCCAGCAGACCTCACCGGGACGGCTCCTACAATGAGCAGTTCTTC.

The V gene is TRBV7-2, the J gene TRBJ1-2; D possibly corresponds to TRBD1 (6 bases). CDR1 SGHTA and CDR2 FQGNSA come from the germline V gene. The germline V and J ends were trimmed by 4 bases and 4 bases, with 16 bases remaining between them. This CDR3 spans 15 amino acids. CDR3 residues: CASSSSGGAFYGYTF. CDR3 DNA sequence: TGTGCCAGCAGCTCCTCCGGGGGGGCCTTCTATGGCTACACCTTC.

J is TRBJ1-2 and V is TRBV5-5; 7 nucleotides align to TRBD1. Trimming took 2 bases from V and 8 from J; bases not matched to a gene: 12. The CDR3 is 15 amino acids. CDR1 is SGHKS, CDR2 YYEKEE, per germline (reference sequence). The CDR3 sequence is CASSFAPGTAYGYTF. The CDR3 DNA reads as TGTGCCAGCAGCTTTGCCCCCGGGACAGCCTACGGCTACACCTTC.